Listed here are 6 T cell receptor beta chains from one sample, sequenced in a study of vaccination and CD4 T cells after COVID-19. These receptors have no known antigen. Cultured CD4+ T cell DNA underwent sequencing with the Oncomine TCR Beta short-read assay. MiXCR was run by TCRdb on the PCR reads, yielding one entry per CDR3 protein. This table holds 28,000 or so distinct CDR3 sequences, roughly 42% found once. The treatment denotes: approximately nine-day PBMC culture with coronavirus spike peptide pools or control peptides (ViraFEST assay). Material for sequencing was CD4+ T cells from blood, cultured in vitro. The receptors shown here come from a human donor who had recovered from COVID-19.

This clonotype was detected only a few times. This rearrangement joins TRBV7-6 to TRBJ1-1, with 7 nucleotides matching TRBD1. The CDR3 runs 16 residues. Germline CDR1 reads SGHVS; CDR2 reads FNYEAQ. The V and J ends lost 1 base and 10 bases, in that order; junction bases with no gene match: 15. CDR3 sequence (DNA): TGTGCCAGCAGCTTAGGGCAGGGGGAATCAGGCGGGGGAGCTTTCTTT. Translation gives CASSLGQGESGGGAFF.

This clonotype was counted between two and nine times. This chain uses TRBV10-3 with TRBJ2-7; a weak D match, TRBD1 (5 bases). This CDR3 has 15 residues. The germline V gene has CDR1 ENHRY and CDR2 SYGVKD. V lost 6 bases, J lost 1 base, and 16 bases lay in between. The CDR3 is CAISSMGLGSYEQYF. The CDR3 region has the DNA TGTGCCATCAGCAGTATGGGGCTAGGGTCCTACGAGCAGTACTTC.

The chain carries TRBV19 and TRBJ2-1, with D tentatively TRBD2 (7 bases). CDR1 is LNHDA and CDR2 is SQIVND in the germline V gene (reference sequence). This CDR3 is 16 amino acids long. V lost 3 bases and J 2 bases, leaving 14 bases between the germline ends. The CDR3 region is CASSISGGQPYNEQFF. CDR3 bases: TGTGCCAGTAGTATTTCGGGGGGCCAACCCTACAATGAGCAGTTCTTC. The full variable domain, rest sourced from reference TRBV19 and TRBJ2-1, is DGGITQSPKYLFRKEGQNVTLSCEQNLNHDAMYWYRQDPGQGLRLIYYSQIVNDFQKGDIAEGYSVSREKKESFPLTVTSAQKNPTAFYLCASSISGGQPYNEQFFGPGTRLTVL.

The chain has TRBV5-4 and TRBJ1-2, with TRBD1 as a possible D gene (5 bases). V lost 3 bases and J lost 1, with 16 bases in between. Germline loops: CDR1 SGHNT, CDR2 YYREEE (reference sequence). The CDR3 extends over 16 amino acids. In nucleotides, the CDR3 is TGTGCCAGCAGCTCAGGAGGCAGGACATTTAACTATGGCTACACCTTC. Translating gives CASSSGGRTFNYGYTF.

This clonotype was observed a handful of times. The chain combines TRBV18 with TRBJ1-2, with 9 bases fitting TRBD1. The trim removed 3 bases at V and 0 bases at J, leaving 2 bases unmatched. Germline V gene data show CDR1 as KGHSH and CDR2 as LQKENI. The CDR3 spans 15 residues. CDR3 amino acids: CASSPWTGANYGYTF. The CDR3 DNA follows: TGTGCCAGCTCACCCTGGACAGGGGCTAACTATGGCTACACCTTC. The variable domain in full, completed from reference TRBV18 and TRBJ1-2, reads NAGVMQNPRHLVRRRGQEARLRCSPMKGHSHVYWYRQLPEEGLKFMVYLQKENIIDESGMPKERFSAEFPKEGPSILRIQQVVRGDSAAYFCASSPWTGANYGYTFGSGTRLTVV.

The genes are TRBV10-2 and TRBJ2-6; D not certain. The V end lost 1 base, the J end lost 1 base, and 5 bases lay between the germline ends. This CDR3 comprises 15 residues. CDR1 WSHSY and CDR2 SAAADI come from the germline V gene. The CDR3, as DNA: TGCGCCAGCAGTGAGTGGTTGTCTGGGGCCAACGTCCTGACTTTC. The encoded protein is CASSEWLSGANVLTF.